This T cell receptor beta chain was observed in a study of blood T cell repertoires in COVID-19 (dated by TCRdb to about 2020). In the study overall: Collaborator samples came from the United States, Italy and Spain and covered acute and convalescent phases of COVID-19. The prospective study material was composed of cDNA or gDNA derived from T cells, B-cell-depleted T cells, or PBMCs. The dataset comprised deeply sampled blood TCRbeta repertoires from subjects exposed to, actively infected with, or recovered from COVID-19. The repertoires were released in a freely available public database meant as a resource for research on the immune response to SARS-CoV-2. The samples were drawn from two sources: the first 160 participants of the ongoing ImmuneRACE study, and over 950 subjects contributed by 6 global collaborators. Sample metadata almost always included a de-identified subject ID, COVID-19 status, age in years and sex. Where available, HLA class I and class II types were taken from metadata supplied by the sample provider and were not determined by assay-based typing.

One collaborating source in Seattle enrolled patients during active infection and followed them longitudinally through the course of disease. The collaborating institutions used their own protocols to collect whole blood in K2EDTA tubes. For TCRbeta analysis, collaborators shipped samples in one of three forms: frozen whole blood, isolated PBMCs, or DNA extracted from either of those sample types. In regard to this clone: No antigen is known for it. No base qualities exist here, and no much larger clone lies one base off it.

Results the study describes overall, beyond this receptor: Clinical and demographic metadata were provided uncurated, with the amount varying by source and participant.

TCRbeta CDR3 regions were amplified from genomic DNA by means of the immunoSEQ Assay, a bias-controlled multiplex PCR. The published analysis was carried out like this. Nucleated cell counts per sample were estimated from amplification of reference gene primers within the assay. To quantify the absolute abundance of each unique TCRbeta CDR3 rearrangement, sequence reads were collapsed and filtered. For each sample, productive Simpson clonality was calculated by taking the square root of Simpson's diversity index across productive rearrangements. Sourced from immuneACCESS, this table was stored by TCRdb with only in-frame sequences that have V and J called. A share of the clones is absent; for the studies checked, an unresolved V gene accounts for under half, and the remainder has no known explanation. D and trimming come from the DNA, and the V and J calls and clone size come from that table. This sample is represented by 300,000 to 400,000 clones; roughly 90% of them were singletons. Of the sample, less than 3.5% falls within the top ten clones.

The sequenced sample was peripheral blood. The TCR originated in a woman in her 30s with COVID-19, enrolled during active disease.

The CDR3 protein is CASTAPDRSGQPQHF. The DNA sequence is as follows: TGTGCCAGCACCGCTCCTGACAGGTCCGGTCAGCCCCAGCATTTT. The V gene is TRBV28 and the J gene is TRBJ1-5, and possibly TRBD1, on 6 matching bases. The CDR3, cysteine through phenylalanine, is 15 amino acids long. Left in the record is the CDR3 DNA by itself, 45 bases read in frame from the first base. From a lookup of the germline V gene, CDR1 and CDR2 are MDHEN and SYDVKM. V is pared back by 7 bases and J by 6 bases, with 19 bases lying between the germline termini.